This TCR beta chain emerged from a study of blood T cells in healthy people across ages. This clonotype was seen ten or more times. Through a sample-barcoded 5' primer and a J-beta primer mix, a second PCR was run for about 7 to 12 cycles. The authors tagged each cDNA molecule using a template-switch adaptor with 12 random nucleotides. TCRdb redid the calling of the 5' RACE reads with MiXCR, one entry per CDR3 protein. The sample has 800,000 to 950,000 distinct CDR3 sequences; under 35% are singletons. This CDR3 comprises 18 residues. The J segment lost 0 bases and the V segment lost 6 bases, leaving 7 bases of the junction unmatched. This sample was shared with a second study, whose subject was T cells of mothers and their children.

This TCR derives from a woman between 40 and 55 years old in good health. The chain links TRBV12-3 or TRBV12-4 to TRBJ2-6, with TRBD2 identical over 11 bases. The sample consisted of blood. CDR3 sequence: CASSPTSGGDSGANVLTF. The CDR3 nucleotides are TGTGCCAGCAGCCCTACTAGCGGGGGTGACTCTGGGGCCAACGTCCTGACTTTC.